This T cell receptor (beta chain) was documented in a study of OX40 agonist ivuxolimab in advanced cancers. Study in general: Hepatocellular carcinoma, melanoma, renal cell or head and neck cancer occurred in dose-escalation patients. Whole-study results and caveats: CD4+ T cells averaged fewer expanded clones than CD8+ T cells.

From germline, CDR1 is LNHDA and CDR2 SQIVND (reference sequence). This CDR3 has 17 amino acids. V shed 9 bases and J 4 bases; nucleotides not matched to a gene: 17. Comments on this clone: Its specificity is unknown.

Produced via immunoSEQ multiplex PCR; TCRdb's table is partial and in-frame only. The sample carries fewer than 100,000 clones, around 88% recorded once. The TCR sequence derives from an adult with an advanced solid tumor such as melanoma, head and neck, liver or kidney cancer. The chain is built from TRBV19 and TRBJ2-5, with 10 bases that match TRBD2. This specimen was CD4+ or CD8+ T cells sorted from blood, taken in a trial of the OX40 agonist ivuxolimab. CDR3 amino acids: CASATGLAVGAGETQYF. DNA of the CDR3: TGTGCCAGCGCAACCGGACTAGCGGTAGGTGCTGGAGAGACCCAGTACTTC.